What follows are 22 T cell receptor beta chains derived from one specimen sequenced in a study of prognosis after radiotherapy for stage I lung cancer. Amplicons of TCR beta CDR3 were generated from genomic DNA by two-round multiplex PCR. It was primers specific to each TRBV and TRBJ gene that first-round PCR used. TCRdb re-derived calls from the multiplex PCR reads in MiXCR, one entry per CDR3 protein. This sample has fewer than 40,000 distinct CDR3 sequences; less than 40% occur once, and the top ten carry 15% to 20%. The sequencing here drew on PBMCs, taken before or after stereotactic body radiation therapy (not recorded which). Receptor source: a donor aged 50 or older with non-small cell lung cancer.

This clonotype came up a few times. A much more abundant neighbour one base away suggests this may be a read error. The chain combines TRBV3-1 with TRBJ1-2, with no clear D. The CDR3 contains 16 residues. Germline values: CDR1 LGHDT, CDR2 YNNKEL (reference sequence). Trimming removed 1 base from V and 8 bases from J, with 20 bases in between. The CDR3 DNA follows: TGTGCCAGCAGCCAAGGGAGGCCGGCGGATAATGGGGGCTACACCTTC. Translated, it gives CASSQGRPADNGGYTF.

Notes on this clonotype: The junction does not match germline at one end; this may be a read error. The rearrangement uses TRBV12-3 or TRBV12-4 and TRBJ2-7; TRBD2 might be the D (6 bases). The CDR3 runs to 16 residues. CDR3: CASILRTGVTPYEQYF. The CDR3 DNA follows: TGTGCCAGCATTTTAAGGACGGGGGTCACCCCCTACGAGCAGTACTTC.

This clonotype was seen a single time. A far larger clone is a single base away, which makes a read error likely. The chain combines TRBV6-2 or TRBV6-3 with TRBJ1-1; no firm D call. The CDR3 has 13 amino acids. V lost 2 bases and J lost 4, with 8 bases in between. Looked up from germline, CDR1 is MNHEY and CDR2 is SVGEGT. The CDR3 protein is CASSYAMGTEAFF. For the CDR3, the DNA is TGTGCCAGCAGTTACGCCATGGGCACTGAAGCTTTCTTT.

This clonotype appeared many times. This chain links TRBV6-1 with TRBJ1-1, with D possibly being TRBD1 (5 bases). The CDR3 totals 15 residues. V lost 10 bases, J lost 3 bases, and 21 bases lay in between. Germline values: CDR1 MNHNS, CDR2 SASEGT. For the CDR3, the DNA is TGTGCCACGGACCTAAAGGGCTGGGGCTACACTGAAGCTTTCTTT. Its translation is CATDLKGWGYTEAFF.

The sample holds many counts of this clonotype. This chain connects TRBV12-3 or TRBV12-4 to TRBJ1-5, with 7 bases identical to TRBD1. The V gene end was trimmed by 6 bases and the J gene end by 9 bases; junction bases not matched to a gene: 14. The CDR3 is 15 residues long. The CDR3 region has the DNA TGTGCCAGCAGCCAGGGGAGGGGGCCCAGGTGGCCCCAGCATTTT. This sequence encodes CASSQGRGPRWPQHF.

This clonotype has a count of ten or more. CDR3 sequence reads: CASSSYRGAATYEQYF. CDR3 DNA sequence: TGTGCCAGCAGCTCGTATCGAGGGGCAGCGACCTACGAGCAGTACTTC. This chain uses TRBV7-9 with TRBJ2-7, with D possibly being TRBD1 or TRBD2 (5 bases each). CDR3 length: 16 residues. Germline V CDR1 and CDR2: SEHNR, FQNEAQ (reference sequence). The V and J ends lost 4 bases and 2 bases respectively, with 18 bases between them.

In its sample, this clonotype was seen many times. The CDR3 DNA reads TGTGCCAGCAGTGCGGACAGATCTAACTATGGCTACACCTTC. Translating it yields CASSADRSNYGYTF. V is TRBV2 and J is TRBJ1-2, with D perhaps matching TRBD1 (6 bases). In germline, CDR1 is SNHLY, CDR2 FYNNEI. This CDR3 has 14 residues. The V and J ends lost 4 bases and 0 bases respectively, with 9 bases between them.

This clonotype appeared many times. As DNA, the CDR3 is TGCAGTGCTGTCGGGGGGCCGGATACGCAGTATTTT. Translated, it gives CSAVGGPDTQYF. V is TRBV20-1 and J is TRBJ2-3; a possible D gene is TRBD2 (7 bases). V dropped 5 bases and J dropped 6 bases, with 12 bases sitting between them. This CDR3 has 12 amino acids. Germline V gene lookup returns CDR1 DFQATT and CDR2 SNEGSKA (reference sequence).

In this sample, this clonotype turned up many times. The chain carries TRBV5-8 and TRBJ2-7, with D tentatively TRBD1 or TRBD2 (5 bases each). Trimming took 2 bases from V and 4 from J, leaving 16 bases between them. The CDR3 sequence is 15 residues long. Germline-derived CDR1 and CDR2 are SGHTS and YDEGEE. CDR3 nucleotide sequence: TGTGCCAGCAGCTTTAGGGGAGCTCCAAGGTACGAGCAGTACTTC. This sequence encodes CASSFRGAPRYEQYF.

CDR3 region: CASSLVMEETQYF. CDR3 in DNA: TGTGCCAGCAGCTTAGTTATGGAAGAGACCCAGTACTTC. The chain couples TRBV7-2 to TRBJ2-5; D unclear. Germline CDR1 SGHTA, CDR2 FQGNSA. The CDR3 length is 13 residues. V lost 1 base and J 3 bases, leaving 6 bases between the germline ends.

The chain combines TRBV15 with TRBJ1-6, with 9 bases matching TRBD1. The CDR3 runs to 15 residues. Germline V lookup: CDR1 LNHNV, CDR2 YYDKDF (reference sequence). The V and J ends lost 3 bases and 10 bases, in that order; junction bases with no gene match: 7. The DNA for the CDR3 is TGTGCCACCAGCAGGGAGACAGGGGGGGAATCACCCCTCCACTTT. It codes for CATSRETGGESPLHF.

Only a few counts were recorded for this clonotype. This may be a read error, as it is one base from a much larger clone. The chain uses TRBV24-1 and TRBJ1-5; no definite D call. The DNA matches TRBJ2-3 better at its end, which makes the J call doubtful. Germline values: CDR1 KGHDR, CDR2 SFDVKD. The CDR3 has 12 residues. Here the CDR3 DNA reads TGTGCCAAGAATCAGAGTAATCAGCCCCAGTATTTT. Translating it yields CAKNQSNQPQYF.

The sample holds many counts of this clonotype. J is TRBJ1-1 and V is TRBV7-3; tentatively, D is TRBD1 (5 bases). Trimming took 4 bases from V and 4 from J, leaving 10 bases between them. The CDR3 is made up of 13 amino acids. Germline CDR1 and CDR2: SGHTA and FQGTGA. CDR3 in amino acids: CASSSAGGTEAFF. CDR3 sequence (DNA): TGTGCCAGCAGCTCCGCTGGGGGCACTGAAGCTTTCTTT.

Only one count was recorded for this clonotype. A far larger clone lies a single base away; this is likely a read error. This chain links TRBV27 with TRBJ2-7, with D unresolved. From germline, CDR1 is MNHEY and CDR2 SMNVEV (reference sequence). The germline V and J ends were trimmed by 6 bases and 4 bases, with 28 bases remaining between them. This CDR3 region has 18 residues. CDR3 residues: CASSLSKCLGGNSYEQYF. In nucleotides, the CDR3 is TGTGCCAGCAGCCTGTCCAAATGTCTAGGTGGGAATAGTTACGAGCAGTACTTC.

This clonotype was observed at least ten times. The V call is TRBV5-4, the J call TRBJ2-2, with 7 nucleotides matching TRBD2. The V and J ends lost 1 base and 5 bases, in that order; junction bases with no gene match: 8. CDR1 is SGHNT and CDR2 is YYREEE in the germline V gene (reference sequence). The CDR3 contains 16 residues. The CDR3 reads CASSLKGQGGTGELFF. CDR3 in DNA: TGTGCCAGCAGCTTGAAGGGGCAGGGAGGGACCGGGGAGCTGTTTTTT.

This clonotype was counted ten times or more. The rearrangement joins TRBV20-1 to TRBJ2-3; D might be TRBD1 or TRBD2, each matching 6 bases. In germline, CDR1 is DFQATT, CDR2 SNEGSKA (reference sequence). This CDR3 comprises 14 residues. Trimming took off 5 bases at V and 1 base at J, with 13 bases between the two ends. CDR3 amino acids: CSAGAGGRTDTQYF. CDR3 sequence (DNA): TGCAGTGCTGGCGCCGGGGGCCGCACAGATACGCAGTATTTT.

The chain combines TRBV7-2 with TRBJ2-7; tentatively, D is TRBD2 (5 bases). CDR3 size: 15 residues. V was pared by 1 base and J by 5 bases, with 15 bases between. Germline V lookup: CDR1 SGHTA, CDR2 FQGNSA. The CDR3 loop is CASSLDGFPGNEQYF. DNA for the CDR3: TGTGCCAGCAGCTTAGATGGTTTCCCGGGAAACGAGCAGTACTTC.

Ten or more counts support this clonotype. In DNA, the CDR3 is TGTGCCAGCACCTATGGGACAGGCGTATATTCACCCCTCCACTTT. This sequence encodes CASTYGTGVYSPLHF. The chain combines TRBV18 with TRBJ1-6, with 8 bases matching TRBD1. CDR1 and CDR2 from the germline V gene are KGHSH and LQKENI. The trim removed 8 bases at V and 8 bases at J, leaving 11 bases unmatched. CDR3 length equals 15 residues.

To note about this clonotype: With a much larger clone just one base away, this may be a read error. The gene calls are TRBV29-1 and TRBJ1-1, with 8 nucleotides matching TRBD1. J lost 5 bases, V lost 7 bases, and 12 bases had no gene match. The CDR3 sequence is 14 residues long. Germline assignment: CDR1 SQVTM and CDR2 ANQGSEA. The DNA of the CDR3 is TGCAGCGGGACGAGACAGGGGTCTGATACTGAAGCTTTCTTT. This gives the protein CSGTRQGSDTEAFF. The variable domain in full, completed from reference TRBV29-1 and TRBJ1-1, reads SAVISQKPSRDICQRGTSLTIQCQVDSQVTMMFWYRQQPGQSLTLIATANQGSEATYESGFVIDKFPISRPNLTFSTLTVSNMSPEDSSIYLCSGTRQGSDTEAFFGQGTRLTVV.

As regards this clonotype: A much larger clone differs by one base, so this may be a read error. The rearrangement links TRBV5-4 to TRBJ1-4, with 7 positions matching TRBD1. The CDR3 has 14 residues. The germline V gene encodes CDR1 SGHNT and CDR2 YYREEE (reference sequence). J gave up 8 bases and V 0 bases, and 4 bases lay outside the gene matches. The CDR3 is CASSLVGTEEKLFF. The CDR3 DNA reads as TGTGCCAGCAGCTTGGTTGGGACAGAGGAAAAACTGTTTTTT.

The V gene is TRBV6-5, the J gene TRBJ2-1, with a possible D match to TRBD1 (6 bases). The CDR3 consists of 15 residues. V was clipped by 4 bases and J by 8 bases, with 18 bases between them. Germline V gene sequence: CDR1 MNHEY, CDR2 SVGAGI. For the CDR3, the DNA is TGTGCCAGCAGTTCGGGACACTCCTGGGGCCATGAGCAGTTCTTC. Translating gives CASSSGHSWGHEQFF.

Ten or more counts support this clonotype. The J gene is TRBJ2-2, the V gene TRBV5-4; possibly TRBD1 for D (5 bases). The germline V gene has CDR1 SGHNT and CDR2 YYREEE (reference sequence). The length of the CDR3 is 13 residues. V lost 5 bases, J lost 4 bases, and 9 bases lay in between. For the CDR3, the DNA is TGTGCCAGCAGGGGGCAGACCACCGGGGAGCTGTTTTTT. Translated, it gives CASRGQTTGELFF.